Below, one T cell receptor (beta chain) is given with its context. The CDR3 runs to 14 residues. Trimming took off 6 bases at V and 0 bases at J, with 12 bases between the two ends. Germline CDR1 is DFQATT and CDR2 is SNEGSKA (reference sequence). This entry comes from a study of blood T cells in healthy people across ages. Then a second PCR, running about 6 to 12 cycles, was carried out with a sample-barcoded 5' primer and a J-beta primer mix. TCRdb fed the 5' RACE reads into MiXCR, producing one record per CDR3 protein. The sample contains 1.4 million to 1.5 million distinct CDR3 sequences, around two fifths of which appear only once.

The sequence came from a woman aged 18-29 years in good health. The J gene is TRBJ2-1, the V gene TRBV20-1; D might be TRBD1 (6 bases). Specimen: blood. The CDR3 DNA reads TGCAGTGCCAAGGGGGAGAGCTCCTACAATGAGCAGTTCTTC. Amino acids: CSAKGESSYNEQFF.